The 19 T cell receptor beta chains given below trace back to one sample, sequenced in a study of T-cell reconstitution after alpha-beta-depleted transplantation in children. Preparing the TCRbeta library involved the use of unique molecular identifiers. TCRdb itself ran the PCR reads through MiXCR, one entry per CDR3 protein. This table has about 290,000 distinct CDR3 sequences, around 10% appearing once. Sequences were derived from PBMCs, sampled before TCRalphabeta/CD19-depleted stem cell transplant. The source is a boy less than two years old with acute myeloid leukemia, due to receive a stem cell transplant.

This clonotype appeared many times. The chain couples TRBV7-9 to TRBJ2-5; the D gene is possibly TRBD2 (6 bases). The CDR3 runs to 14 residues. From germline, CDR1 is SEHNR and CDR2 FQNEAQ (reference sequence). The V and J ends lost 5 bases and 2 bases respectively, with 12 bases between them. The CDR3 loop is CASSPGGAQETQYF. The CDR3 DNA follows: TGTGCCAGCAGCCCCGGCGGGGCGCAAGAGACCCAGTACTTC.

In its sample, this clonotype was seen a few times. V usage is TRBV19 and J usage is TRBJ2-5, with 7 bases aligning to TRBD1. The germline CDR1 and CDR2 sequences are LNHDA and SQIVND (reference sequence). CDR3 size: 14 residues. The V gene end was trimmed by 5 bases and the J gene end by 7 bases; junction bases not matched to a gene: 10. The CDR3 is CASSVGTVSGTQYF. The CDR3 DNA follows: TGTGCCAGTAGTGTCGGGACAGTGAGTGGGACCCAGTACTTC.

This clonotype was detected ten times or more. J is TRBJ2-7 and V is TRBV6-1, with D possibly TRBD2 on 6 matching bases. V shed 0 bases and J shed 3 bases, with 12 bases lying between them. Germline values: CDR1 MNHNS, CDR2 SASEGT. This CDR3 has 15 residues. DNA of the CDR3: TGTGCCAGCAGTGAAGCATGGCGGGGTATCTACGAGCAGTACTTC. Its protein is CASSEAWRGIYEQYF.

As to this clonotype: This could be a read error, since a much larger clone is one nucleotide away. This chain connects TRBV20-1 to TRBJ2-7, with D uncertain. Per germline, CDR1 DFQATT and CDR2 SNEGSKA (reference sequence). CDR3 length: 12 residues. The DNA for the CDR3 is TGCAGTGTTCACTTCCCTTCTAACGAGCATTACTTC. It specifies CSVHFPSNEHYF.

This clonotype has at least ten counts. V is TRBV12-3 or TRBV12-4 and J is TRBJ1-1; TRBD1 is a possible D gene (6 bases). Trimming took 5 bases from V and 5 from J, leaving 24 bases between them. This CDR3 has 17 residues. The CDR3 is CASSLRQAPWNNTEAFF. CDR3 DNA: TGTGCCAGCAGTCTTAGACAGGCGCCTTGGAACAATACTGAAGCTTTCTTT.

This clonotype was detected ten times or more. This chain links TRBV10-3 with TRBJ2-2; D remains ambiguous. The CDR3 is made up of 14 amino acids. With 6 bases removed from V and 6 bases from J, the gap between germline ends came to 14 bases. Germline V gene lookup returns CDR1 ENHRY and CDR2 SYGVKD. The DNA for the CDR3 is TGTGCCATCAGGGATTTAGGATCGGCCGGGGAGCTGTTTTTT. Its protein is CAIRDLGSAGELFF.

Concerning this clonotype itself: A single base separates this from a much larger clone, so it may be a read error. The chain recombines TRBV6-1 with TRBJ2-4, with D perhaps matching TRBD1 (6 bases). The CDR3 contains 15 residues. V was shortened by 3 bases and J by 0 bases, with 9 bases between the two germline ends. The germline V gene encodes CDR1 MNHNS and CDR2 SASEGT. CDR3 nucleotide sequence: TGTGCCAGCAGTGACACGACAGGAGCCAAAAACATTCAGTACTTC. Translating gives CASSDTTGAKNIQYF.

This clonotype was detected ten times or more. The V and J genes are TRBV7-6 and TRBJ1-5; D not resolved. The CDR3 runs 14 residues. Per the germline V gene, CDR1 is SGHVS and CDR2 is FNYEAQ. Trimming pared 3 bases from V and 6 bases from J, leaving 12 bases between. The CDR3 DNA reads as TGTGCCAGCAGCTTGACGGACGCGGGTCAGCCCCAGCATTTT. Translation gives CASSLTDAGQPQHF.

Ten or more counts support this clonotype. The rearrangement links TRBV28 to TRBJ2-3; possibly TRBD2 for D (6 bases). V lost 6 bases, J lost 2 bases, and 12 bases lay in between. Germline CDR1 reads MDHEN; CDR2 reads SYDVKM. The CDR3 is 14 amino acids. CDR3 DNA: TGTGCCAGCAGCGCGGGACTGCCCACAGATACGCAGTATTTT. Translating gives CASSAGLPTDTQYF. Full variable domain (missing parts from reference TRBV28 and TRBJ2-3): DVKVTQSSRYLVKRTGEKVFLECVQDMDHENMFWYRQDPGLGLRLIYFSYDVKMKEKGDIPEGYSVSREKKERFSLILESASTNQTSMYLCASSAGLPTDTQYFGPGTRLTVL.

This clonotype showed up just a few times. This chain uses TRBV11-3 with TRBJ2-3; TRBD2 matches 12 bases. V lost 5 bases, J lost 4 bases, and 10 bases stayed unmatched. The CDR3 has 17 amino acids. The germline CDR1 and CDR2 sequences are SGHNT and YENEEA. The CDR3 is CASSPGLAGRLPDTQYF. Here the CDR3 DNA reads TGTGCCAGCAGCCCCGGACTAGCGGGACGGCTTCCAGATACGCAGTATTTT.

This clonotype was seen ten or more times. V is TRBV10-3 and J is TRBJ2-7; 8 bases are a match to TRBD1. Trimming took 6 bases from V and 5 from J; bases not matched to a gene: 6. CDR1 and CDR2 from the germline V gene are ENHRY and SYGVKD. The CDR3 loop spans 13 amino acids. In DNA form, the CDR3 reads TGTGCCATCAGAAGGACAGGGAGGAACGAGCAGTACTTC. It codes for CAIRRTGRNEQYF.

V is TRBV1 and J is TRBJ2-3; the DNA was not used to check the table's D call, TRBD1. TRBV1 is deemed a pseudogene. The length of the CDR3 is 18 residues. CDR3 sequence: CTSSPYLTDSPSTDTQYF. DNA of the CDR3: TGCACCAGCAGCCCTTATTTAACGGACAGCCCTAGCACAGATACGCAGTATTTT.

This clonotype was seen many times. The chain has TRBV6-2 or TRBV6-3 and TRBJ2-3, with 7 bases matching TRBD2. This CDR3 region has 15 residues. CDR1 MNHEY and CDR2 SVGEGT come from the germline V gene. With V trimmed by 6 bases and J by 3 bases, 9 bases remained unmatched. The CDR3: CASSDWPAGTDTQYF. The CDR3 region has the DNA TGTGCCAGCAGCGACTGGCCAGCGGGGACAGATACGCAGTATTTT.

This clonotype has at least ten counts. The rearrangement links TRBV7-9 to TRBJ2-4; weak D call: TRBD2 (6 bases). Between the trimmed V and J ends, which lost 1 base and 1 base, there was a span of 8 bases. This CDR3 region has 15 residues. Per germline, CDR1 SEHNR and CDR2 FQNEAQ (reference sequence). CDR3 loop: CASSLDAGAKNIQYF. CDR3 DNA sequence: TGTGCCAGCAGCTTAGATGCGGGGGCCAAAAACATTCAGTACTTC.

There are a few counts of this clonotype. This rearrangement joins TRBV14 to TRBJ2-1; the D gene is possibly TRBD2 (5 bases). This CDR3 region has 15 residues. Trimming shortened V by 3 bases and J by 0 bases, and 9 bases separated the two germline ends. Germline V gene lookup returns CDR1 SGHDN and CDR2 FVKESK. The CDR3 DNA reads as TGTGCCAGCAGCCAGGCACGGGGCTCCTACAATGAGCAGTTCTTC. It yields the protein CASSQARGSYNEQFF.

Many counts were recorded for this clonotype. The rearrangement uses TRBV3-1 and TRBJ1-6; 10 bases fit TRBD1. This CDR3 spans 14 amino acids. The germline V gene has CDR1 LGHDT and CDR2 YNNKEL (reference sequence). With 4 bases clipped from V and 9 bases from J, the junction kept 3 bases outside the gene matches. The CDR3 sequence: CASSRDRGISPLHF. The CDR3, as DNA: TGTGCCAGCAGCCGGGACAGGGGAATTTCACCCCTCCACTTT.

The chain couples TRBV5-1 to TRBJ1-6; 9 bases fit TRBD1. CDR1 and CDR2 from the germline V gene are SGHRS and YFSETQ. J gave up 8 bases and V 0 bases, and 6 bases lay outside the gene matches. The CDR3 is made up of 16 amino acids. CDR3: CASSLGLQGAHSPLHF. Written as DNA, the CDR3 is TGCGCCAGCAGCTTGGGCTTACAGGGGGCCCATTCACCCCTCCACTTT.

This clonotype was seen at least ten times. The V call is TRBV20-1, the J call TRBJ2-3; 11 bases agree with TRBD2. The CDR3 runs to 16 residues. Germline V gene lookup returns CDR1 DFQATT and CDR2 SNEGSKA (reference sequence). Germline trimming cut 5 bases from V and 6 bases from J; bases unmatched to any gene: 13. The CDR3 sequence: CSAQALAGGPRDTQYF. CDR3 DNA: TGCAGTGCTCAGGCTCTAGCGGGGGGCCCCAGGGATACGCAGTATTTT.

At least ten counts were recorded for this clonotype. The rearrangement uses TRBV5-1 and TRBJ2-3; D remains ambiguous. The CDR3 consists of 16 residues. Per the germline V gene, CDR1 is SGHRS and CDR2 is YFSETQ. Trimming took off 2 bases at V and 2 bases at J, with 15 bases between the two ends. In DNA form, the CDR3 reads TGCGCCAGCAGCTTTGACCCTATAGCCCACACAGATACGCAGTATTTT. It is translated as CASSFDPIAHTDTQYF.